Shown below are 3 T cell receptor beta chains from a single sample sequenced in a study of OX40 agonist ivuxolimab in advanced cancers. Profiling relied on immunoSEQ multiplex PCR, and the TCRdb table lists in-frame clones only, not all of them. The sample contains some 14,000 clones, 75% to 85% of which appear only once. The sample consisted of CD4+ or CD8+ T cells sorted from blood, taken in a trial of the OX40 agonist ivuxolimab. The receptors stem from an adult with an advanced solid tumor such as melanoma, head and neck, liver or kidney cancer.

This clone was picked up a small number of times. J is TRBJ1-1 and V is TRBV4-1, with a possible D match to TRBD1 (6 bases). CDR1 and CDR2 from the germline V gene are MGHRA and YSYEKL. Trimming removed 4 bases at V and 8 bases at J, with 17 bases between. CDR3 length equals 14 residues. CDR3 region: CASSPVPQGREAFF. The CDR3 bases are TGCGCCAGCAGCCCTGTCCCTCAGGGGAGGGAAGCTTTCTTT.

The genes are TRBV7-6 and TRBJ2-1; D might be TRBD1 (6 bases). This CDR3 has 13 residues. Germline-derived CDR1 and CDR2 are SGHVS and FNYEAQ. V shed 0 bases and J shed 10 bases, with 10 bases lying between them. CDR3 DNA: TGTGCCAGCAGCTTAGCCGGGACAAGGGAGCAGTTCTTC. This sequence encodes CASSLAGTREQFF. The whole variable domain, filled in from reference TRBV7-6 and TRBJ2-1, reads GAGVSQSPRYKVTKRGQDVALRCDPISGHVSLYWYRQALGQGPEFLTYFNYEAQQDKSGLPNDRFSAERPEGSISTLTIQRTEQRDSAMYRCASSLAGTREQFFGPGTRLTVL.

The rearrangement uses TRBV15 and TRBJ2-1, with D possibly called TRBD1 or TRBD2 (5 bases each). This CDR3 spans 16 amino acids. V lost 0 bases, J lost 3 bases, and 12 bases lay in between. CDR1 is LNHNV and CDR2 is YYDKDF in the germline V gene (reference sequence). This chain's CDR3 is CATSRDPGTNYNEQFF. The DNA of the CDR3 is TGTGCCACCAGCAGAGACCCCGGGACCAACTACAATGAGCAGTTCTTC.